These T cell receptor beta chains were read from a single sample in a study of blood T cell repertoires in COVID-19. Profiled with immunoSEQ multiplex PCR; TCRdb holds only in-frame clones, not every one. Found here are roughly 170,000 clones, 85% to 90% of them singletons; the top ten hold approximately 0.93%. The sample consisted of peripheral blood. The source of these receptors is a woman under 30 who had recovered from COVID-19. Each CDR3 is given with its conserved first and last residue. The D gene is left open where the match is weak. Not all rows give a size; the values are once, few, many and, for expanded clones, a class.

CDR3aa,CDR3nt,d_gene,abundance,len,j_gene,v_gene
CASSQLSGIRTDTQYF,TGTGCCAGCAGCCAACTTAGCGGGATCCGCACAGATACGCAGTATTTT,TRBD2,once,16,TRBJ2-3,TRBV4-2
CASSLIPKEGYTF,TGTGCCAGCAGCTTAATTCCAAAGGAGGGCTACACCTTC,.,.,13,TRBJ1-2,TRBV7-8
CASSHPMGLASSKNIQYF,TGTGCCAGCAGCCACCCCATGGGACTAGCGTCTTCCAAAAACATTCAGTACTTC,TRBD2,.,18,TRBJ2-4,TRBV3-1/TRBV3-2
CASSPMPGEGATYEQYF,TGTGCCAGCTCACCAATGCCGGGCGAAGGGGCAACCTACGAGCAGTACTTC,.,.,17,TRBJ2-7,TRBV18
CASSQGQGAGGYTF,TGCGCCAGCAGCCAAGGGCAGGGGGCGGGCGGCTACACCTTC,TRBD1,few,14,TRBJ1-2,TRBV4-3
CASSFEGVNDEQFF,TGTGCCAGCAGCTTTGAAGGGGTTAACGATGAGCAGTTCTTC,.,.,14,TRBJ2-1,TRBV7-9
CASSWDRSTDTQYF,TGTGCCAGCAGCTGGGACAGATCCACAGATACGCAGTATTTT,TRBD1,.,14,TRBJ2-3,TRBV27
CASSLAQGAEAFF,TGTGCCAGCAGCTTAGCGCAGGGCGCTGAAGCTTTCTTT,.,.,13,TRBJ1-1,TRBV11-2
CASSVGGLGPYEQYF,TGTGCCAGCAGTGTCGGGGGTTTAGGCCCGTACGAGCAGTACTTC,.,.,15,TRBJ2-7,TRBV25-1
CASRSGQGRNNSPLHF,TGTGCCAGCAGATCGGGACAGGGAAGGAATAATTCACCCCTCCACTTT,TRBD1,.,16,TRBJ1-6,TRBV7-9
CASSYSTGVREQFF,TGTGCCAGCAGTTACTCGACGGGGGTCAGGGAGCAGTTCTTC,.,.,14,TRBJ2-1,TRBV6-5
CASSQDPQPGLAGVRGTDTQYF,TGTGCCAGCAGCCAAGATCCCCAACCGGGACTAGCGGGAGTGAGGGGCACAGATACGCAGTATTTT,TRBD2,.,22,TRBJ2-3,TRBV4-2
CASSNRGQNTGELFF,TGTGCCAGCAGCAACAGGGGGCAGAACACCGGGGAGCTGTTTTTT,TRBD1,.,15,TRBJ2-2,TRBV6-6
CASSPPLAGAGTDTQYF,TGTGCCAGCTCACCACCCCTAGCGGGGGCAGGGACAGATACGCAGTATTTT,TRBD2,once,17,TRBJ2-3,TRBV18
CASRITGNYGYTF,TGTGCCAGCAGGATCACAGGGAACTATGGCTACACCTTC,.,few,13,TRBJ1-2,TRBV6-5
CASSVRSNYGYTF,TGCGCCAGCAGCGTTAGATCGAACTATGGCTACACCTTC,.,.,13,TRBJ1-2,TRBV5-1
CASSQNSREGASNEQFF,TGTGCCAGCAGCCAAAACTCGCGGGAGGGAGCTTCAAATGAGCAGTTCTTC,TRBD2,once,17,TRBJ2-1,TRBV3-1/TRBV3-2
CASSEVGGDYGYTF,TGCGCCAGCAGTGAGGTGGGCGGGGACTATGGCTACACCTTC,.,.,14,TRBJ1-2,TRBV10-2
CASSSSGPGSGNTIYF,TGTGCCAGCAGCTCCTCCGGTCCCGGCTCTGGAAACACCATATATTTT,.,.,16,TRBJ1-3,TRBV7-3
CASSEYPEGMNTEAFF,TGTGCCAGCAGTGAATACCCGGAGGGCATGAACACTGAAGCTTTCTTT,.,.,16,TRBJ1-1,TRBV2
CASSQDGAVKAFF,TGTGCCAGCAGCCAAGACGGAGCAGTTAAAGCTTTCTTT,.,.,13,TRBJ1-1,TRBV3-1/TRBV3-2
CASSTDTGYYGYTF,TGTGCCAGCAGCACAGATACCGGCTACTATGGCTACACCTTC,.,many,14,TRBJ1-2,TRBV7-2
CASSPGQGAQLFF,TGTGCCAGCTCCCCGGGACAGGGGGCGCAACTGTTTTTT,TRBD1,.,13,TRBJ1-4,TRBV18
CASSGGRGWDTQYF,TGTGCCAGCAGCGGAGGGCGGGGTTGGGATACGCAGTATTTT,.,.,14,TRBJ2-3,TRBV7-2
CATSDGIGTGGGYTF,TGTGCCACCAGTGATGGGATCGGGACAGGTGGCGGCTACACCTTC,TRBD1,few,15,TRBJ1-2,TRBV24-1
CASSLIRGSEQYF,TGTGCCAGCAGCTTAATCAGGGGGTCCGAGCAGTACTTC,TRBD1,.,13,TRBJ2-7,TRBV5-6
CASSPRDSLSTNEKLFF,TGTGCCAGCAGCCCCCGGGACAGCCTTTCAACTAATGAAAAACTGTTTTTT,TRBD1,many,17,TRBJ1-4,TRBV5-6
CASSGQGAESSGNTIYF,TGTGCCTCCTCCGGACAGGGGGCCGAATCCTCTGGAAACACCATATATTTT,TRBD1,.,17,TRBJ1-3,TRBV9